Listed below are T cell receptor beta chains from one sample, sequenced in a study of shared clonotypes between healthy human individuals. Assay used: immunoSEQ multiplex PCR; TCRdb lists only in-frame clones, some missing. The sample shows about 2.3 million clones, approximately 95% of them seen only once. Sequences were obtained from naive CD4+ T cells from PBMCs. These receptors were obtained from a man in his late teens or twenties in good health. Some clones in this sample may be carry-over from other donors' samples. The CDR3 runs from the conserved cysteine through the conserved F or W. D genes are given only for firm matches. Not every row has a clone size; where given, it reads once, few, many or a size class.

J gene	D gene	clone size	V gene	CDR3 DNA	CDR3 protein
TRBJ2-3	-	-	TRBV18	TGTGCCAGCTCCCCGGGACCCAGCACAGATACGCAGTATTTT	CASSPGPSTDTQYF
TRBJ2-3	-	-	TRBV10-1	TGCGCCAGCAGTGACGGGAGAAGAGGAGAGGGAGATACGCAGTATTTT	CASSDGRRGEGDTQYF
TRBJ2-3	-	-	TRBV7-2	TGTGCCAGCAGCTTAGGGGCCTCTACAGATACGCAGTATTTT	CASSLGASTDTQYF
TRBJ2-5	TRBD2	once	TRBV5-1	TGCGCCAGCAGCAGGGGAGGGGACCCGTGGGAGACCCAGTACTTC	CASSRGGDPWETQYF
TRBJ1-6	-	-	TRBV11-2	TGTGCCAGCAGCCCACGGTTGAGCTCCTATAATTCACCCCTCCACTTT	CASSPRLSSYNSPLHF
TRBJ1-1	-	-	TRBV28	TGTGCCAGCACCTTAGGGCAGGGTAACACTGAAGCTTTCTTT	CASTLGQGNTEAFF
TRBJ1-1	-	-	TRBV7-9	TGTGCCAGCAGCTTAGGGGGGCAGGGTGAAGCTTTCTTT	CASSLGGQGEAFF
TRBJ2-2	-	-	TRBV30	TGTGCCCGGGCGGCAGGGACGAACACCGGGGAGCTGTTTTTT	CARAAGTNTGELFF
TRBJ2-7	-	-	TRBV2	TGTGCCAGCGGGGTACGAGACGAGCAGTACTTC	CASGVRDEQYF
TRBJ2-5	-	-	TRBV7-2	TGTGCCAGCAGCCCTTTAAAGTTCGGAGAGACCCAGTACTTC	CASSPLKFGETQYF
TRBJ2-2	-	once	TRBV28	TGTGCCAGCAGTGTCCGCACGGCGGGGACCGGGGAGCTGTTTTTT	CASSVRTAGTGELFF
TRBJ2-6	-	-	TRBV28	TGTGCCAGCAGCACCGGGGCCACTCCAAGCTCTGGGGCCAACGTCCTGACTTTC	CASSTGATPSSGANVLTF
TRBJ2-3	TRBD2	-	TRBV5-1	TGCGCCAGCAGCTTGGGACTAGCGGGAGTAATGGCCCCCACAGATACGCAGTATTTT	CASSLGLAGVMAPTDTQYF
TRBJ2-1	-	-	TRBV9	TGTGCCAGCAGCACGGGTTCCGGGAGTTACAGCAATGAGCAGTTCTTC	CASSTGSGSYSNEQFF
TRBJ2-4	-	-	TRBV6-1	TGTGCCAGCAGTGAATCGGGCGCCCGGGGTAACATTCAGTACTTC	CASSESGARGNIQYF
TRBJ1-1	-	-	TRBV5-1	TGCGCCAGCAGCCATAAAGACGGTCCCATGAACACTGAAGCTTTCTTT	CASSHKDGPMNTEAFF
TRBJ1-4	-	-	TRBV28	TGTGCCAGCAGCCCCATCCTGGGTCAGGAAAAACTGTTTTTT	CASSPILGQEKLFF
TRBJ1-4	TRBD1	-	TRBV4-1	TGCGCCAGCAGACAGGACAGGGTGGGAGAAAAACTGTTTTTT	CASRQDRVGEKLFF
TRBJ1-1	-	-	TRBV6-5	TGTGCCAGCAGTTACTCGGGGTTTGCGGCTGAAGCTTTCTTT	CASSYSGFAAEAFF
TRBJ2-2	TRBD2	-	TRBV5-1	TGCGCCAGCAGCCCAACGGGACTAGTCGCCGGGGAGCTGTTTTTT	CASSPTGLVAGELFF
TRBJ1-5	-	-	TRBV2	TGTGCCAGCAGTGATGAGGGAAATCAGCCCCAGCATTTT	CASSDEGNQPQHF
TRBJ1-5	-	-	TRBV27	TGTGCCAGCAGTTTAAACGTCTATCAGCCCCAGCATTTT	CASSLNVYQPQHF
TRBJ2-1	TRBD2	-	TRBV9	TGTGCCAGCAGCGAGAGCGGGAGGCCTCTCTCCTACAATGAGCAGTTCTTC	CASSESGRPLSYNEQFF
TRBJ2-2	-	-	TRBV5-1	TGCGCCAGCAGCTTTTCCTTCTCGAACACCGGGGAGCTGTTTTTT	CASSFSFSNTGELFF
TRBJ1-2	-	-	TRBV11-2	TGTGCCAGCAGCTTGGTGGCTAACTATGGCTACACCTTC	CASSLVANYGYTF
TRBJ2-2	-	-	TRBV5-1	TGCGCCAGCAGCTTGAGAGCGGACCGGGGCGGGGAGCTGTTTTTT	CASSLRADRGGELFF
TRBJ2-2	-	-	TRBV15	TGTGCCACCAGCAGAGATCTGATGGGGGGTGGAGTGGCCGGGGAGCTGTTTTTT	CATSRDLMGGGVAGELFF
TRBJ2-7	-	-	TRBV4-1	TGCGCCAGCAGCCAAGTCGGGAGCTCCTACGAGCAGTACTTC	CASSQVGSSYEQYF
TRBJ2-2	-	-	TRBV21-1	TGTGCCAGCAGCAAAGGTGGAGTCGGTGGCGGGGAGCTGTTTTTT	CASSKGGVGGGELFF
TRBJ1-2	TRBD1	-	TRBV28	TGTGCCAGCAGCCTCCGGGACAGACCGACCTATGGCTACACCTTC	CASSLRDRPTYGYTF
TRBJ2-5	-	few	TRBV6-5	TGTGCCGCCCGCCGCGGTCGGGGGGAGACCCAGTACTTC	CAARRGRGETQYF
TRBJ2-1	-	-	TRBV2	TGTGCCAGCAGTGTAAATCGGAAGGGAAATGAGCAGTTCTTC	CASSVNRKGNEQFF
TRBJ2-7	-	-	TRBV27	TGTGCCAGCAATCGTGGGGCTGGGGGGGCGTCCTACGAGCAGTACTTC	CASNRGAGGASYEQYF
TRBJ2-7	TRBD2	-	TRBV7-2	TGTGCCAGCAGCTTATTCGGGAGGGCCGGCGAGCAGTACTTC	CASSLFGRAGEQYF
TRBJ2-3	TRBD2	-	TRBV4-3	TGCGCCAGCAGCCACTGGACTAGCGGGAGGTCCAGCACAGATACGCAGTATTTT	CASSHWTSGRSSTDTQYF
TRBJ2-5	TRBD2	once	TRBV9	TGTGCCAGCAGCGTAGTGAGTAGCGGGAGTGGGGAGACCCAGTACTTC	CASSVVSSGSGETQYF
TRBJ1-2	-	-	TRBV18	TGTGCCAGCTCACCAAACGCGGGGAGATATGGCTACACCTTC	CASSPNAGRYGYTF
TRBJ2-2	-	once	TRBV28	TGTGCCAGCAGTCCCCAGGCCCTAGCGAGGGGCCCCGGGGAGCTGTTTTTT	CASSPQALARGPGELFF
TRBJ1-4	-	once	TRBV28	TGTGCCAGCAGTTCCCCTCCCGGGGGGGCGCCAACTAATGAAAAACTGTTTTTT	CASSSPPGGAPTNEKLFF
TRBJ2-5	-	-	TRBV2	TGTGCCAGCAGAGGTCAGTTTTCTCAAGAGACCCAGTACTTC	CASRGQFSQETQYF